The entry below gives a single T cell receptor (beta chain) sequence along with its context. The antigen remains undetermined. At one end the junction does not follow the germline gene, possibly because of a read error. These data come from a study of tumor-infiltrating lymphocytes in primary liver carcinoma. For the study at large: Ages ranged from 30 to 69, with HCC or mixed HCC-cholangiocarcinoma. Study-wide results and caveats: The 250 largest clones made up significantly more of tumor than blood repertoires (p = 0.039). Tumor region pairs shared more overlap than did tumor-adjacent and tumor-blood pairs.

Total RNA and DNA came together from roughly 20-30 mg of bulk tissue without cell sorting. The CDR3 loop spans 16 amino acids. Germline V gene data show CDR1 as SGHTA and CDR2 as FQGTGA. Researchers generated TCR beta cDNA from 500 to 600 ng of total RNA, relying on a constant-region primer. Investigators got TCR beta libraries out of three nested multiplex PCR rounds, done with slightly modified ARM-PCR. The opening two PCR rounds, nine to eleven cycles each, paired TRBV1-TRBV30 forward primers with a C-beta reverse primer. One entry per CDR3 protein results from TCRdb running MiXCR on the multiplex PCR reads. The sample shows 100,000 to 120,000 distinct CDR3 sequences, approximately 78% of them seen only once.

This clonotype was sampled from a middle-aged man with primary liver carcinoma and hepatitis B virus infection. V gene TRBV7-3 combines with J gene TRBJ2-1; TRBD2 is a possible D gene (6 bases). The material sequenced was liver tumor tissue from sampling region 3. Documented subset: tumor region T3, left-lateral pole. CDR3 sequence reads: CTSSLSGGSVYNEQFF. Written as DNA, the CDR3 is TGTACCAGCAGCCTATCCGGGGGTAGCGTGTACAATGAGCAGTTCTTC.